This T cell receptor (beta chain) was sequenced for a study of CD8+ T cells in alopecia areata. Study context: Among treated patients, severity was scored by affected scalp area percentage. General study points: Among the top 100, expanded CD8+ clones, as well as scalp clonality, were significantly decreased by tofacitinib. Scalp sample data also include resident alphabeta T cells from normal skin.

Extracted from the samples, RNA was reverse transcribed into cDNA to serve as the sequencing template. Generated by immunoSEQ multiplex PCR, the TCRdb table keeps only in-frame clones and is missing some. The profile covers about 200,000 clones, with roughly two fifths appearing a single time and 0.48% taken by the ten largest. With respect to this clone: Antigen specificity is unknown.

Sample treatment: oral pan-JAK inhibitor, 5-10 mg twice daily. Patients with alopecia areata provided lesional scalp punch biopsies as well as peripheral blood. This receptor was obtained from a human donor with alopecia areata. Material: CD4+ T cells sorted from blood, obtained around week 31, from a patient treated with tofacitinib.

DNA for the CDR3: TGCGCCAGCGGGAACCACGGGACAGTAAATGAAAAACTGTTTTTT. As protein: CASGNHGTVNEKLFF. The chain recombines TRBV23-1 with TRBJ1-4; 7 bases map to TRBD1. TRBV23-1 is placed among ORFs of uncertain function. The CDR3 covers 15 residues. After removal of 8 bases from V and 5 bases from J, the junction contained 11 bases not matched to a gene.